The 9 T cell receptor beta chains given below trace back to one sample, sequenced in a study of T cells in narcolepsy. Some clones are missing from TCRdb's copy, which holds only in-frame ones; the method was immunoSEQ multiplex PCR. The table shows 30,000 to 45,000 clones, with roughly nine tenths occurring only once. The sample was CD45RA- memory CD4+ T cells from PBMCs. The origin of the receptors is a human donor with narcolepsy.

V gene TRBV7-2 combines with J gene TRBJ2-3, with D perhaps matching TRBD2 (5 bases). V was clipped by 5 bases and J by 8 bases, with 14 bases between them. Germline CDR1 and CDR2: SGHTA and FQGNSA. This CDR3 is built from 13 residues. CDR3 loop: CASSLDSQRTQYF. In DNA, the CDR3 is TGTGCCAGCAGCCTGGACTCTCAGCGTACGCAGTATTTT.

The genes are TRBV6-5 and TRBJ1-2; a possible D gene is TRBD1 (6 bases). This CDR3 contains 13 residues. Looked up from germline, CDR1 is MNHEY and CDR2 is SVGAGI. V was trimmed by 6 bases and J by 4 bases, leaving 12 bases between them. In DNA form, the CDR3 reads TGTGCCAGCAGAGCAGGGGTTAGCTATGGCTACACCTTC. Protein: CASRAGVSYGYTF.

CDR3: CASSLTGTGVSEKLFF. CDR3 nucleotide sequence: TGCGCCAGCAGCTTAACCGGGACAGGGGTGTCGGAAAAACTGTTTTTT. The genes are TRBV5-1 and TRBJ1-4; 10 bases are a match to TRBD1. The germline V gene encodes CDR1 SGHRS and CDR2 YFSETQ. The V and J ends lost 2 bases and 8 bases, in that order; junction bases with no gene match: 9. The length of the CDR3 is 16 residues.

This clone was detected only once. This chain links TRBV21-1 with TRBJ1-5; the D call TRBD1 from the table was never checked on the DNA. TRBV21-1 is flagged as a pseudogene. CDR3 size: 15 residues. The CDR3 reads CASSVSWALNQPQHF. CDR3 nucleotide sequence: TGTGCCAGCAGCGTCAGTTGGGCCCTCAATCAGCCCCAGCATTTT.

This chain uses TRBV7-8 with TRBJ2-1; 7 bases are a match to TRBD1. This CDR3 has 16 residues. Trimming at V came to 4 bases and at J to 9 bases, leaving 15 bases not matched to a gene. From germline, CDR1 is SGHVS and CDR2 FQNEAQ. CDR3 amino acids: CASSSTTGVSLPEQFF. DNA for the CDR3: TGTGCCAGCAGCTCTACAACAGGGGTAAGCTTGCCTGAGCAGTTCTTC.

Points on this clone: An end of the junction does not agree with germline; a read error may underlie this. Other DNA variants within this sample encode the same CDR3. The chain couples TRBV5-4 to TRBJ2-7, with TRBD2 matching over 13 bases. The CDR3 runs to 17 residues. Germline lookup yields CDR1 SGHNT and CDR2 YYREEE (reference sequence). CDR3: CASSLEGGLAGFYEQYF. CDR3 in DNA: TGCGCCAGCAGCTTGGAGGGGGGACTAGCGGGATTCTACGAGCAGTACTTC.

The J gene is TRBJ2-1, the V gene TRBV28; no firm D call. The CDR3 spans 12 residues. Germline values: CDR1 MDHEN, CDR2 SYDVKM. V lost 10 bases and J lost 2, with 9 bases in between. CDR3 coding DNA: TGTGCCACCGGTCGACCCTACAATGAGCAGTTCTTC. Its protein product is CATGRPYNEQFF.

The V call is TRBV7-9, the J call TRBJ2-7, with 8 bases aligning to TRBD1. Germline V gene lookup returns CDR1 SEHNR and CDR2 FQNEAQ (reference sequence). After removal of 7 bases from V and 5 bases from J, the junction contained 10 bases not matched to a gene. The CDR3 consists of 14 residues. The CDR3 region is CASTTWDRSHEQYF. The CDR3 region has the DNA TGTGCCAGCACGACCTGGGACAGGTCCCACGAGCAGTACTTC.

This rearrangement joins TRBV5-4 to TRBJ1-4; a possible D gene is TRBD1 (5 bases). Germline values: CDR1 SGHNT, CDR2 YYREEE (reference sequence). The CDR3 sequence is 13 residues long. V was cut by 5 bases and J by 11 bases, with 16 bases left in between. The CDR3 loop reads CASRPDSSWKLFF. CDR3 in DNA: TGTGCCAGCAGGCCTGACAGTTCTTGGAAACTGTTTTTT.